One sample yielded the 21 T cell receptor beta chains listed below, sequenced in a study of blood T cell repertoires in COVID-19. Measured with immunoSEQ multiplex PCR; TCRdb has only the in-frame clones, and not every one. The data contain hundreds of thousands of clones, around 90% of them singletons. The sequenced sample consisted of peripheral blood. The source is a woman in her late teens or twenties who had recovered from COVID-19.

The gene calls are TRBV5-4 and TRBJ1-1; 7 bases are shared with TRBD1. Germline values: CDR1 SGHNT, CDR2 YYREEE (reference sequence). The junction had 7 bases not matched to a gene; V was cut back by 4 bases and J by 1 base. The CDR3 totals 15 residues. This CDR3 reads CASSLTGRGNTEAFF. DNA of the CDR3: TGTGCCAGCAGCCTGACAGGGAGAGGGAACACTGAAGCTTTCTTT.

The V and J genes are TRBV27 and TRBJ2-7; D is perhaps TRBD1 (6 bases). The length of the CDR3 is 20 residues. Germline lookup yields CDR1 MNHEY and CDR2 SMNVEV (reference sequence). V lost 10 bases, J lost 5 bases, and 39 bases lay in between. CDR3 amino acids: CATGHSGTSTLSPQGHEQYF. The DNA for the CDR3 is TGTGCCACCGGTCACTCCGGGACAAGCACCCTCTCCCCTCAGGGGCACGAGCAGTACTTC.

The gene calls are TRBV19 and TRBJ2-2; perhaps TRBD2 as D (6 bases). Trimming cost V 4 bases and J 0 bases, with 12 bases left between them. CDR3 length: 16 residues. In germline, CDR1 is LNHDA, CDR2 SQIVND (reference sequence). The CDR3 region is CASSRYSGSNTGELFF. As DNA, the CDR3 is TGTGCCAGTAGTAGGTATAGCGGATCGAACACCGGGGAGCTGTTTTTT.

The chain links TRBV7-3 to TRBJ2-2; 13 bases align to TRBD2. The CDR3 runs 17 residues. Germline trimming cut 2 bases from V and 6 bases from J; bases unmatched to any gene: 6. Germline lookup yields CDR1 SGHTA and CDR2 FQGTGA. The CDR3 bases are TGTGCCAGCAGCTTACTAGGACTAGCGGGAGTGTCCGGGGAGCTGTTTTTT. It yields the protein CASSLLGLAGVSGELFF.

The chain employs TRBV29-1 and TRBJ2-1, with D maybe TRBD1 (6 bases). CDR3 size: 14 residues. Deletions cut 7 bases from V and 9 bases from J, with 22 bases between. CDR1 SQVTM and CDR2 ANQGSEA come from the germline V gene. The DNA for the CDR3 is TGCAGCGCCCGGACAGTGACAGTAAATGGTGAGCAGTTCTTC. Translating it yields CSARTVTVNGEQFF.

CDR3 DNA sequence: TGTGCCACCAGTGATCCGGTCGCAACGACGAGGGAGACCCAGTACTTC. As protein: CATSDPVATTRETQYF. This chain uses TRBV24-1 with TRBJ2-5; D uncertain. This CDR3 comprises 16 residues. In germline, CDR1 is KGHDR, CDR2 SFDVKD. V was clipped by 3 bases and J by 5 bases, with 18 bases between them.

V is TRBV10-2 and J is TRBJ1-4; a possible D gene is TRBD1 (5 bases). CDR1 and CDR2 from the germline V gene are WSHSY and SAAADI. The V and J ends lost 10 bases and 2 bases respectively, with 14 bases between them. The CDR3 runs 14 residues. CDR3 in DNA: TGCGCCACCGAACCGGGGGATACTAATGAAAAACTGTTTTTT. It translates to CATEPGDTNEKLFF.

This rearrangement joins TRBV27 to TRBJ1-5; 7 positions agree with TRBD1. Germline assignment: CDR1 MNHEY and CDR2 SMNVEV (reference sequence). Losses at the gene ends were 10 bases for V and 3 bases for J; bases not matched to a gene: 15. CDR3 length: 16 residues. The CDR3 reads CAIHPSSQGFNQPQHF. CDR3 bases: TGTGCCATCCATCCATCCTCACAGGGGTTCAATCAGCCCCAGCATTTT.

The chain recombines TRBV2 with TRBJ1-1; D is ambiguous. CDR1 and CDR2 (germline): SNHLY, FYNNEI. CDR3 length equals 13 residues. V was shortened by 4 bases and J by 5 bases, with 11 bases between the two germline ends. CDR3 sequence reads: CASSVNGLTEAFF. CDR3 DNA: TGTGCCAGCAGTGTAAATGGACTTACTGAAGCTTTCTTT.

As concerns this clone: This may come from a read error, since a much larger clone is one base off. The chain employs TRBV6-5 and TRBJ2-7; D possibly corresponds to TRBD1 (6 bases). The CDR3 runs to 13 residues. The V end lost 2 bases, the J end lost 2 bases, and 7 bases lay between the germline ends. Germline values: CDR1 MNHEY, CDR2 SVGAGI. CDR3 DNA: TGTGCCAGCAGTTACGGGGACACCTACGAGCAGTACTTC. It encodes CASSYGDTYEQYF.

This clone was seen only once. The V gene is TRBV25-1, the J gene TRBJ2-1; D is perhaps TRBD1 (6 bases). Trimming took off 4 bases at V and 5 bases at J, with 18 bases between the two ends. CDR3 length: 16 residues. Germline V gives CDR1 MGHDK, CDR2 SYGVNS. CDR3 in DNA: TGTGCCAGCAGTGCCCACAGGGTGGGATTGGACAATGAGCAGTTCTTC. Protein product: CASSAHRVGLDNEQFF.

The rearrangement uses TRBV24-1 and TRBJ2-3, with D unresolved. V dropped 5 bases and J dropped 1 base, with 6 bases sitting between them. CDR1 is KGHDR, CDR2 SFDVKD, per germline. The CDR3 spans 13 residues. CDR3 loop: CATSVDGTDTQYF. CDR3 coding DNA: TGTGCCACCAGTGTAGATGGCACAGATACGCAGTATTTT.

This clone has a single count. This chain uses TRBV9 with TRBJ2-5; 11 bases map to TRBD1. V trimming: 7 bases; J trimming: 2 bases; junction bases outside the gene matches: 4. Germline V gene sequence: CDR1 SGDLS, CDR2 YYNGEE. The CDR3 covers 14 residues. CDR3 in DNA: TGTGCCAGCCCCCGGGACAGGGGGCAAGAGACCCAGTACTTC. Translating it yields CASPRDRGQETQYF.

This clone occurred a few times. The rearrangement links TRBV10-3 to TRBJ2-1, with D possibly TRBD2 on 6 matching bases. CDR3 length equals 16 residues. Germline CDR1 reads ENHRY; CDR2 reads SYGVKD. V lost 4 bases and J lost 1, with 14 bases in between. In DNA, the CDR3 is TGTGCCATCAGTGCCAACCACGGACTATCCTACAATGAGCAGTTCTTC. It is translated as CAISANHGLSYNEQFF.

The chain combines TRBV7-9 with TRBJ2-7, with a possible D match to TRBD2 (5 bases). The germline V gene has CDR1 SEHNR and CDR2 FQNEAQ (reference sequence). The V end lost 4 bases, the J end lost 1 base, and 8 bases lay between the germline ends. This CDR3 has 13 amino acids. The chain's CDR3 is CASSSEGSYEQYF. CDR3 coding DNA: TGTGCCAGCAGCTCTGAGGGTTCCTACGAGCAGTACTTC.

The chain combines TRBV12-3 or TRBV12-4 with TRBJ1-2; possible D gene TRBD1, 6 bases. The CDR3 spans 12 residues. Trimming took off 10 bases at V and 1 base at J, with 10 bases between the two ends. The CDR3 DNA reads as TGTGCCATCACCAGGGGTAACTATGGCTACACCTTC. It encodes CAITRGNYGYTF.

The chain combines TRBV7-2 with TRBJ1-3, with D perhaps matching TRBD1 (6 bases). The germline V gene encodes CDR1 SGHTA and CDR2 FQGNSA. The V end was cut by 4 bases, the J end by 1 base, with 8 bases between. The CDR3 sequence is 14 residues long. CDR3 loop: CASSYRVSGNTIYF. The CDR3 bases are TGTGCCAGCAGCTACAGGGTTTCTGGAAACACCATATATTTT.

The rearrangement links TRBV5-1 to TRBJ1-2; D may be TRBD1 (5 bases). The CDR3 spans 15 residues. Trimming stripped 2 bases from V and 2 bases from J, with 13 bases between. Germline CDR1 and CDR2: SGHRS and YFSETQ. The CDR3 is CASSFSSTANYGYTF. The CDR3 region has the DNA TGCGCCAGCAGCTTCAGTTCGACAGCGAACTATGGCTACACCTTC.

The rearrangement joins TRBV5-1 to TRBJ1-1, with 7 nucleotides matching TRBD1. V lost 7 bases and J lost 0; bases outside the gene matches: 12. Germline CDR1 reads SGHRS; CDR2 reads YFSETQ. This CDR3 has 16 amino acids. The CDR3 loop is CASCGTDTPMNTEAFF. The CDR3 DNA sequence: TGCGCCAGCTGTGGGACAGATACTCCGATGAACACTGAAGCTTTCTTT.

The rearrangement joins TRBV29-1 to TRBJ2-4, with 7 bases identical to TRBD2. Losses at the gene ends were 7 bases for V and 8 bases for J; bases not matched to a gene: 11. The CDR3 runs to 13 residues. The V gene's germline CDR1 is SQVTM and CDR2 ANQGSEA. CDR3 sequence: CSALLGGLDIQYF. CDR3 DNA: TGCAGCGCCCTCCTCGGGGGGTTGGACATTCAGTACTTC.

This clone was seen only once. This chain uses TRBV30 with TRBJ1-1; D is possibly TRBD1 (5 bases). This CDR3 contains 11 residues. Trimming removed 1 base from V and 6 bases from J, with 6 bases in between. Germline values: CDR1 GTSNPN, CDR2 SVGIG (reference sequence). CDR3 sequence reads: CAWSGTSEAFF. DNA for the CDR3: TGTGCCTGGAGTGGGACATCTGAAGCTTTCTTT.